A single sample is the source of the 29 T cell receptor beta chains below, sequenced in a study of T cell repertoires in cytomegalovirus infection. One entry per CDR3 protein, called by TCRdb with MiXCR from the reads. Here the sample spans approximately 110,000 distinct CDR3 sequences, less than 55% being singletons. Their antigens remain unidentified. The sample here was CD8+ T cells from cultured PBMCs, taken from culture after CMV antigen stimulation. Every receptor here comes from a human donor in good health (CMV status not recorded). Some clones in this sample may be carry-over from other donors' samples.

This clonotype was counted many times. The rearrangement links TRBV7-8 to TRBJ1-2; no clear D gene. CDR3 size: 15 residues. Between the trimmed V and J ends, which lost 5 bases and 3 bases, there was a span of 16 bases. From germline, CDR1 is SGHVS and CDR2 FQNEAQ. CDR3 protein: CASSPGPSGDYGYTF. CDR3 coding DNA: TGTGCCAGCAGCCCCGGGCCCTCCGGGGACTATGGCTACACCTTC.

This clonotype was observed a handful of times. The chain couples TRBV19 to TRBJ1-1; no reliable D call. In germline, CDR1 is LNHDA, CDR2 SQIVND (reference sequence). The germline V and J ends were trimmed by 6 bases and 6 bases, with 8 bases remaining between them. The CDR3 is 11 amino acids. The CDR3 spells CASSPGAEAFF. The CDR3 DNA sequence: TGTGCCAGTAGCCCAGGCGCTGAAGCTTTCTTT.

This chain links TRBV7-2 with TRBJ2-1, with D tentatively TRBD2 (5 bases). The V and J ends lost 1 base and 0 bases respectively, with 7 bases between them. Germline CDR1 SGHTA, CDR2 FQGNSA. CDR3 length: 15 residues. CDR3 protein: CASSLVASSYNEQFF. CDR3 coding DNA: TGTGCCAGCAGCTTAGTAGCGAGCTCCTACAATGAGCAGTTCTTC.

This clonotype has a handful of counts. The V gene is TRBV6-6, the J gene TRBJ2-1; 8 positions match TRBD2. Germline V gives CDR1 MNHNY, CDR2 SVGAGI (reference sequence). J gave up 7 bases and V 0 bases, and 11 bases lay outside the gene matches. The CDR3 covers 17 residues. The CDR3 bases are TGTGCCAGCAGTTACTCGAGGTGGCGGGGGGCCTCAAATGAGCAGTTCTTC. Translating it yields CASSYSRWRGASNEQFF.

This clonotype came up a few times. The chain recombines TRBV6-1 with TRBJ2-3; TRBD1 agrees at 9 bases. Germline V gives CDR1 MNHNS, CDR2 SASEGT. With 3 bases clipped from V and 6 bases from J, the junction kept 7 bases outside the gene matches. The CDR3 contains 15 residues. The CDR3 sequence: CASSDWTGATDTQYF. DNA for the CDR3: TGTGCCAGCAGTGACTGGACAGGGGCTACGGATACGCAGTATTTT.

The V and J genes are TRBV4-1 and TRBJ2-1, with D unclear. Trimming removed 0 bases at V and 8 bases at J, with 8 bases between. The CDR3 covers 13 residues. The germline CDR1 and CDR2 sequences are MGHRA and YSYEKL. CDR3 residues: CASSQEIRDEQFF. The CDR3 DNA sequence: TGCGCCAGCAGCCAAGAGATCCGGGATGAGCAGTTCTTC.

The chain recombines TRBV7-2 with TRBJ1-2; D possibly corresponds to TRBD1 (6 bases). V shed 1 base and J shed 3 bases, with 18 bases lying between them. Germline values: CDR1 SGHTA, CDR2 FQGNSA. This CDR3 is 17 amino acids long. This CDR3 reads CASSLDRARKGDYGYTF. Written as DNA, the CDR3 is TGTGCCAGCAGCTTAGACCGGGCCAGGAAGGGGGACTATGGCTACACCTTC.

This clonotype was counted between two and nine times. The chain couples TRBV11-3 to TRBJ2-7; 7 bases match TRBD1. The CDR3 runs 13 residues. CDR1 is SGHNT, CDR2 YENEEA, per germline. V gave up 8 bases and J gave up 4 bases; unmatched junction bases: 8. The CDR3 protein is CASSPPGGYEQYF. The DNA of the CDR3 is TGTGCCAGCTCGCCGCCAGGGGGTTACGAGCAGTACTTC. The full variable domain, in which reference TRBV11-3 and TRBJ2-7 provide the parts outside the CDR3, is EAGVVQSPRYKIIEKKQPVAFWCNPISGHNTLYWYLQNLGQGPELLIRYENEEAVDDSQLPKDRFSAERLKGVDSTLKIQPAELGDSAVYLCASSPPGGYEQYFGPGTRLTVT.

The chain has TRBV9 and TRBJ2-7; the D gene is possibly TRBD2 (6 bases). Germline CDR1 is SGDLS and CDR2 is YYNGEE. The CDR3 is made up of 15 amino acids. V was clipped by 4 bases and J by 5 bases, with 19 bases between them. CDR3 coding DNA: TGTGCCAGCAGCAACCGGGACTTTTCTAACGACGAGCAGTACTTC. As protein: CASSNRDFSNDEQYF. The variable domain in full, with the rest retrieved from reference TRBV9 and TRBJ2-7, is DSGVTQTPKHLITATGQRVTLRCSPRSGDLSVYWYQQSLDQGLQFLIQYYNGEERAKGNILERFSAQQFPDLHSELNLSSLELGDSALYFCASSNRDFSNDEQYFGPGTRLTVT.

CDR3 nucleotide sequence: TGTGCCAGCAGTTACGGGAGTTCCGAGCAGTACTTC. Translated: CASSYGSSEQYF. V usage is TRBV6-6 and J usage is TRBJ2-7, with a possible D match to TRBD2 (5 bases). V was pared by 2 bases and J by 6 bases, with 8 bases between. This CDR3 is built from 12 residues. Germline V CDR1 and CDR2: MNHNY, SVGAGI (reference sequence).

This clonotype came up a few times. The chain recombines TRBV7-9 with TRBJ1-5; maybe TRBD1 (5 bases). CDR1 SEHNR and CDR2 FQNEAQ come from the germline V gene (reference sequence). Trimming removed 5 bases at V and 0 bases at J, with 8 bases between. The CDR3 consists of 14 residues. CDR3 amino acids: CASSHGGSNQPQHF. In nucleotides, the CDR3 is TGTGCCAGCAGCCACGGGGGTAGCAATCAGCCCCAGCATTTT.

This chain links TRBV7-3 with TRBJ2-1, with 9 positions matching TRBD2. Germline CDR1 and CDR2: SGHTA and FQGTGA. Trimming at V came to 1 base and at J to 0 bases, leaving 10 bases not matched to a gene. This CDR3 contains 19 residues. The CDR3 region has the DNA TGTGCCAGCAGCTTAAGGGAGGGTAGCGGGGGATCCTCCTACAATGAGCAGTTCTTC. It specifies CASSLREGSGGSSYNEQFF.

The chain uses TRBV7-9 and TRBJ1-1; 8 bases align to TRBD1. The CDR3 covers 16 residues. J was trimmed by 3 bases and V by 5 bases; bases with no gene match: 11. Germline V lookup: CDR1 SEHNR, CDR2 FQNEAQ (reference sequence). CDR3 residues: CASSTRGTGADTEAFF. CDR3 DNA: TGTGCCAGCAGCACTAGAGGGACAGGCGCTGACACTGAAGCTTTCTTT.

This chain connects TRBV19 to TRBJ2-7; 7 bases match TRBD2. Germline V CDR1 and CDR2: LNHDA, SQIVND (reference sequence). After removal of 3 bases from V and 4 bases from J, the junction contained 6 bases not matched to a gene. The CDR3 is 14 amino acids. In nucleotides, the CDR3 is TGTGCCAGTAGTATGTCGGCTAGCGGTTACGAGCAGTACTTC. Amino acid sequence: CASSMSASGYEQYF.

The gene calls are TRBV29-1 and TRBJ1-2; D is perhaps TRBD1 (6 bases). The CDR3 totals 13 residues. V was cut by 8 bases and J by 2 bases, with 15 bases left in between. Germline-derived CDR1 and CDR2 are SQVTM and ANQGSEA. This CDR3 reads CSPGGSVNYGYTF. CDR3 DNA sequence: TGCAGCCCGGGGGGCAGTGTCAACTATGGCTACACCTTC.

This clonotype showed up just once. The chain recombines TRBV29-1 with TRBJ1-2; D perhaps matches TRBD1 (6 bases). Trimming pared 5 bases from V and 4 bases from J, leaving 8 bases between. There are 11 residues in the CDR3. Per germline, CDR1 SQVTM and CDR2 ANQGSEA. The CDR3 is CSVRQAYGYTF. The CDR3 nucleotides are TGCAGCGTTAGACAGGCCTATGGCTACACCTTC.

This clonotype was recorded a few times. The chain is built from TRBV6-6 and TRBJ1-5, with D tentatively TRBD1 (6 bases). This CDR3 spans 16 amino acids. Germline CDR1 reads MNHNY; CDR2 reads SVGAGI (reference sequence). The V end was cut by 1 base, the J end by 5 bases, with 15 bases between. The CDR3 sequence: CASSYLDSNWDQPQHF. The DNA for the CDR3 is TGTGCCAGCAGTTACTTGGACAGCAATTGGGATCAGCCCCAGCATTTT.

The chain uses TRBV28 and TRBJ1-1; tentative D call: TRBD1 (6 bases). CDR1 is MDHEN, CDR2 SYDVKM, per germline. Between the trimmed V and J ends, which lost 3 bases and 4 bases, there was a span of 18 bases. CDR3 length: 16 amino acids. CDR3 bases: TGTGCCAGCAGTTTTGGCGGGGGCGGGTCGGGCACTGAAGCTTTCTTT. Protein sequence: CASSFGGGGSGTEAFF.

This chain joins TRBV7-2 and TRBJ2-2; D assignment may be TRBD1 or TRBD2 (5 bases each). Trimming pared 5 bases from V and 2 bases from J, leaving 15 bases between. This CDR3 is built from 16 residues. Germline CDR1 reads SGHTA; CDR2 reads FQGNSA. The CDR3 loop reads CASSPLEGINTGELFF. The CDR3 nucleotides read TGTGCCAGCAGCCCCTTAGAGGGGATTAACACCGGGGAGCTGTTTTTT.

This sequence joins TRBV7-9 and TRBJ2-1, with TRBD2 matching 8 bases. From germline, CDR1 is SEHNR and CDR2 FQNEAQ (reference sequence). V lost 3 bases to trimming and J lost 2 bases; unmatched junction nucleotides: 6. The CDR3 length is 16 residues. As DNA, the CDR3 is TGTGCCAGCAGCTTCTCTAGGCGGGGGGCCTACAATGAGCAGTTCTTC. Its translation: CASSFSRRGAYNEQFF.

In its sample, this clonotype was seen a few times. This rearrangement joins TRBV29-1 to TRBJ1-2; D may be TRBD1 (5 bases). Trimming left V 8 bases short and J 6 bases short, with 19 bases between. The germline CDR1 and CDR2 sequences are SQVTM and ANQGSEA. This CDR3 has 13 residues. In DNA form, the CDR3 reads TGCAGCACCCCCTCAGGGTTCGGTAATGGCTACACCTTC. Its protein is CSTPSGFGNGYTF.

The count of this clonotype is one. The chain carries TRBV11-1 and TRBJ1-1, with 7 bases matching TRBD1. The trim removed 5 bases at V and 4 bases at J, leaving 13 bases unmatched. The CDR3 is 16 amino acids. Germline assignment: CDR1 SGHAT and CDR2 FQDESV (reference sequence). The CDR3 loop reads CASSRYRGGMGTEAFF. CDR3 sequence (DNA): TGTGCCAGCAGCCGTTACAGGGGAGGGATGGGCACTGAAGCTTTCTTT.

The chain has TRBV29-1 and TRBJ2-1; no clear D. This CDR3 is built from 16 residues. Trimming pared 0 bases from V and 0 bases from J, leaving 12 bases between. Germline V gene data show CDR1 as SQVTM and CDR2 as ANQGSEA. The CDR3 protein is CSVEEATSSSYNEQFF. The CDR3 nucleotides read TGCAGCGTTGAAGAGGCCACGTCGAGCTCCTACAATGAGCAGTTCTTC.

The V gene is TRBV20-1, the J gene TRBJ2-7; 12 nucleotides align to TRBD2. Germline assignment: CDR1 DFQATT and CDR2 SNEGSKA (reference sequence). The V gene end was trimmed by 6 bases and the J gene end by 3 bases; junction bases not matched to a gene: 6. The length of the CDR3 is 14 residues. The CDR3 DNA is TGCAGTGCCGGACTAGCGGGAACTATCTACGAGCAGTACTTC. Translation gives CSAGLAGTIYEQYF.

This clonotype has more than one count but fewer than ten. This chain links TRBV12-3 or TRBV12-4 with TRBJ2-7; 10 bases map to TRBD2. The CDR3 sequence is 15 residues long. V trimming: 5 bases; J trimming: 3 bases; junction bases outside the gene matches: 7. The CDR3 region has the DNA TGTGCCAGCAGTGCTAGCGGGGGACCCAACTACGAGCAGTACTTC. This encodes CASSASGGPNYEQYF.

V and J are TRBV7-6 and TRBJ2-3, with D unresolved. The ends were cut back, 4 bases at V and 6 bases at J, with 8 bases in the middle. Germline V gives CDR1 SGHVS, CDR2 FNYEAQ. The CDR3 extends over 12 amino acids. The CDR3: CASSYDSDTQYF. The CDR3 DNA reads TGTGCCAGCAGCTACGACTCTGATACGCAGTATTTT.

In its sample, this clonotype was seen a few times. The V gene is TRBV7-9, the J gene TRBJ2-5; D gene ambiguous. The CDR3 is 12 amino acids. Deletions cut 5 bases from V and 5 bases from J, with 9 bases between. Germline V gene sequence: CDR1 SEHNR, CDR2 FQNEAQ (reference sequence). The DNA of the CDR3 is TGTGCCAGCAGCAGCATAGTGGAGACCCAGTACTTC. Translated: CASSSIVETQYF.

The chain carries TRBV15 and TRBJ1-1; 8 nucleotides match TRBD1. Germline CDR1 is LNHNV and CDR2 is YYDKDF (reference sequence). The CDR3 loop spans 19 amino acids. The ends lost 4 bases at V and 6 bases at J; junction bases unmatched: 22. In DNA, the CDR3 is TGTGCCACCAGCACCCTAAAATTCCGGGACAGGATCTCTTTGGCTGAAGCTTTCTTT. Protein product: CATSTLKFRDRISLAEAFF.

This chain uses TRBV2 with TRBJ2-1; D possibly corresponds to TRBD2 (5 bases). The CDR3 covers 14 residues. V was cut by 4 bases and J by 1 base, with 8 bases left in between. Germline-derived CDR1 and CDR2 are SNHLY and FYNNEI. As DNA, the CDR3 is TGTGCCAGCAGTGTCCGGGATTCCTACAATGAGCAGTTCTTC. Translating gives CASSVRDSYNEQFF. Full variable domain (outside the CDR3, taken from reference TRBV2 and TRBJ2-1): EPEVTQTPSHQVTQMGQEVILRCVPISNHLYFYWYRQILGQKVEFLVSFYNNEISEKSEIFDDQFSVERPDGSNFTLKIRSTKLEDSAMYFCASSVRDSYNEQFFGPGTRLTVL.